This TCR beta chain comes out of a study of beta chain features in type 1 diabetes. The study, taken as a whole, reports: Type 1 diabetes patients had moderately but significantly shorter TCRB CDR3s in all four CD4+ subsets.

TCRB transcripts that were expressed got sequenced, as all of the isolated RNA had been reverse transcribed. Some clones are missing from TCRdb's copy, which holds only in-frame ones; the method was immunoSEQ multiplex PCR. This table has about 230,000 clones, about a sixth appearing once. Comments on this clone: Antigen specificity is unknown.

This clonotype was obtained from a man in his thirties or forties with type 1 diabetes. Sequenced input: naive CD4+ T cells from blood.

The CDR3 is CASSPPGQGSSYNEQFF. CDR3 in DNA: TGTGCCAGCAGCCCGCCGGGACAGGGAAGCTCCTACAATGAGCAGTTCTTC. The chain joins TRBV5-4 to TRBJ2-1, with 9 nucleotides matching TRBD1. The CDR3 length is 17 residues. J gave up 0 bases and V 4 bases, and 8 bases lay outside the gene matches. The germline V gene has CDR1 SGHNT and CDR2 YYREEE (reference sequence).